The clone carrying this TCR beta chain came up once. Some clones are missing from TCRdb's copy, which holds only in-frame ones; the method was immunoSEQ multiplex PCR. This table has fewer than 60,000 clones, more than 70% appearing once. The data originate from a study of control samples from healthy donors and cancer patients. This CDR3 comprises 14 residues. Between the trimmed V and J ends, which lost 2 bases and 5 bases, there was a span of 11 bases. CDR1 is SGHTA, CDR2 FQGTGA, per germline. This rearrangement joins TRBV7-3 to TRBJ2-3; no firm D call. The sequence came from a woman aged 60-70 years with lung cancer. Sequencing was done on a sample of PBMCs. The CDR3 is CASSLSPSRDTQYF. DNA of the CDR3: TGTGCCAGCAGCTTATCTCCGTCGCGAGATACGCAGTATTTT.